Here is one TCR beta chain with its context. The data originate from a study of cytotoxic CD8 clonotypes in ibrutinib-treated CLL. Study summary: Of the patients, over ten were relapsed/refractory, over 14 treatment-naive and 17 to 18 IGHV unmutated.

Trimming took off 7 bases at V and 0 bases at J, with 16 bases between the two ends. Per germline, CDR1 LNHDA and CDR2 SQIVND (reference sequence). The CDR3 contains 16 residues. The assay was immunoSEQ multiplex PCR, and TCRdb's table has in-frame clones only and misses some. The data show approximately 350,000 clones, over 55% seen once. Libraries of TCR beta were made from 1.5 to 2.5 micrograms of genomic DNA that came from cryopreserved PBMCs. The receptor comes from a human donor with chronic lymphocytic leukemia. This chain uses TRBV19 with TRBJ1-5, with D perhaps matching TRBD1 (6 bases). The sequenced sample was PBMCs, obtained after 36 months of ibrutinib treatment. The CDR3 spells CASTPGAGHSNQPQHF. The CDR3 region has the DNA TGTGCCAGTACCCCAGGGGCGGGACATAGCAATCAGCCCCAGCATTTT. Variable domain in full (rest from reference TRBV19 and TRBJ1-5): DGGITQSPKYLFRKEGQNVTLSCEQNLNHDAMYWYRQDPGQGLRLIYYSQIVNDFQKGDIAEGYSVSREKKESFPLTVTSAQKNPTAFYLCASTPGAGHSNQPQHFGDGTRLSIL.